In this sample, the clone carrying this T cell receptor beta chain turned up once. The data stem from a study of cytomegalovirus exposure and HLA in healthy donors. V shed 2 bases and J shed 2 bases, with 6 bases lying between them. CDR1 and CDR2 from the germline V gene are MNHEY and SMNVEV (reference sequence). The CDR3 loop spans 13 amino acids. This PCR relied on a set of 60 Vbeta primers and 13 Jbeta primers. The table came from immunoSEQ multiplex PCR; TCRdb's copy has only in-frame clones and leaves some out. The sample shows about 160,000 clones, 75% to 90% of them seen only once. The origin of this receptor is a man aged 30-40 years in good health and CMV-seronegative. The chain carries TRBV27 and TRBJ1-2; TRBD1 might be the D (6 bases). The sequencing input was PBMCs. The DNA of the CDR3 is TGTGCCAGCAGTTTAACAGGGAACTATGGCTACACCTTC. It yields the protein CASSLTGNYGYTF.